This TCR beta chain was profiled in a study of CD8+CD57+ T cells in acquired aplastic anemia. Genomic DNA served as template for TCR beta VDJ and CDR3 profiling. TCRdb re-called the reads with MiXCR, one entry per CDR3 protein. The sample contains approximately 180,000 distinct CDR3 sequences, around 48% of which appear only once. This clonotype was observed at least ten times. What it recognizes is unknown. Study results and limitations: Between the patient and control groups, CD8+ Simpson's diversity did not differ significantly.

The patients chosen for sequencing had shown expansion of CD8+CD57+ cells (detected by flow cytometry). The receptor comes from a human donor with aplastic anemia. The sequenced sample was sorted CD4+, CD8+, or CD8+CD57+ T cells (not recorded which) from PBMCs.

The CDR3 DNA reads TGTGCCAGCAGCCACGCAAGATCCCCCGTTACCGGGGAGCTGTTTTTT. Amino acids: CASSHARSPVTGELFF. The genes are TRBV14 and TRBJ2-2; D is uncertain. Trimming took off 3 bases at V and 5 bases at J, with 16 bases between the two ends. CDR3 length: 16 residues. Germline V gene data show CDR1 as SGHDN and CDR2 as FVKESK.